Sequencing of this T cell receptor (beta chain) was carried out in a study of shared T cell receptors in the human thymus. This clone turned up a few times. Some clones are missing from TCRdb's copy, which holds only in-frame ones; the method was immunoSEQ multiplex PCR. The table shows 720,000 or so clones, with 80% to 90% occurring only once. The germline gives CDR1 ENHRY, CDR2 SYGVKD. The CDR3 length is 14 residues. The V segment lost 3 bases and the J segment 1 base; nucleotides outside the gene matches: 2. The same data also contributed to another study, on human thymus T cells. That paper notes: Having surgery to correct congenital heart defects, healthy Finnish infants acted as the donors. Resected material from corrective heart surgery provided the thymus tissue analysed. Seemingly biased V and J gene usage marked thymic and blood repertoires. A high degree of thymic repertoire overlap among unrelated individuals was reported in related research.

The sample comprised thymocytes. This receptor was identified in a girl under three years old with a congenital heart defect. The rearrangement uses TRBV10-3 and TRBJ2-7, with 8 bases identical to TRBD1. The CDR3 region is CAISDNRGSYEQYF. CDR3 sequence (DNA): TGTGCCATCAGTGATAACAGGGGGTCCTACGAGCAGTACTTC.